A selection of T cell receptor beta chains follows, all from one sample in a study of CD8+CD57+ T cells in acquired aplastic anemia. TCRdb passed the reads through MiXCR, listing each CDR3 protein once. The data show some 200,000 distinct CDR3 sequences, under 55% seen once. Sequences were obtained from sorted CD4+, CD8+, or CD8+CD57+ T cells (not recorded which) from PBMCs. Source of these receptors: a human donor with aplastic anemia. The CDR3 runs from the conserved cysteine through the conserved F or W. A D gene is named only where the DNA matches it firmly.

v_call d_call cdr3_aa
TRBV5-6 - CASSLDGGLYEQYF
TRBV7-6 TRBD2 CASSPQLAGETYNEQFF
TRBV7-2 TRBD2 CASSPRVAGAAETQYF
TRBV2 - CASSPVEVGSYEQYF
TRBV15 - CATSRVGGYGYTF
TRBV15 - CATQGQTYEQYF
TRBV20-1 - CSARAITNYGYTF
TRBV4-1 - CASSQTGIIETQYF
TRBV7-2 - CASSFWRRSFEQYF
TRBV7-9 - CASRGRGKETQYF
TRBV20-1 - CSARDHLNEGSSYNEQFF
TRBV19 - CASSRGRGTYEQYF
TRBV7-8 - CATTANTDTQYF
TRBV9 - CASSVGLGGAYTF
TRBV10-3 TRBD2 CATLTSGLTGELFF
TRBV10-1 - CASSERQGLRGEQFF
TRBV5-1 - CASRTESNSPLHF
TRBV5-1 - CASSPGRIVTYEQYF
TRBV20-1 - CSASRGATQYF
TRBV10-3 - CATTDPRGYNYGYTF
TRBV11-2 - CASSSYGLALSYEQYF
TRBV6-5 TRBD2 CASSYSAGAFQETQYF
TRBV11-2 TRBD1 CASSLDGDSAFYGYTF
TRBV19 - CASSITGIWNEQYF
TRBV7-9 - CASSLWPDGYTF
TRBV11-2 TRBD2 CASTFRAGVNEQFF
TRBV19 - CASSIGRDYEQYF
TRBV7-9 TRBD1 CASSLGRGPKETQYF
TRBV3-1 - CASSQADRYYGYTF
TRBV2 - CASSETAGTQETQYF
TRBV12-3/TRBV12-4 - CASSSADSQETQYF
TRBV24-1 TRBD2 CATSEMPGGGQETQYF
TRBV5-1 TRBD2 CASSLDGRATETQYF
TRBV3-1 - CASGPETTILMNTEAFF
TRBV19 - CASAGQSRNTEAFF
TRBV20-1 - CSARNPGTDTQYF
TRBV5-1 - CASSLALVGPLDSYEQYF
TRBV2 TRBD1 CRDREVNYGYTF
TRBV5-1 - CASSRFDTGELFF
TRBV5-6 - CASSLRGVGYTF
TRBV7-9 - CASRTPRVGDTGELFF
TRBV9 - CASSGAGEVYEQYF
TRBV5-1 - CASSLVAVGTEAFF
TRBV5-5 TRBD1 CASSRDRPPKRNTEAFF
TRBV10-3 - CAGSYSSGAGETQYF
TRBV20-1 - CSARSRDGYSPLHF
TRBV2 TRBD1 CASSGSQGVTGELFF
TRBV18 TRBD2 CASSPLAGEEETQYF
TRBV2 - CASSEMSGELFF